This T cell receptor (beta chain) was sequenced in a study of cytomegalovirus exposure and HLA in healthy donors. Overall study: The same platform was used for the 110 or so validation repertoires and the approximately 670 first-cohort repertoires, a later analysis reported. Overall study results and limits: In vitro confirmation showed a few CMV-associated chains to be CMV antigen specific.

Worth noting for this clone: No antigen is known for it.

V was shortened by 0 bases and J by 10 bases, with 12 bases between the two germline ends. Germline lookup yields CDR1 SQVTM and CDR2 ANQGSEA. The CDR3 runs to 12 residues. The assay was immunoSEQ multiplex PCR, and TCRdb's table has in-frame clones only and misses some. The sample gives some 170,000 clones, less than 90% of which show up once; 2% to 2.5% is in the top ten. These donors were members of the 120-subject validation cohort, a group separate from the approximately 700-subject first cohort. The receptor comes from a woman aged 18 to 35 in good health and CMV-seronegative. J is TRBJ1-1 and V is TRBV29-1; D is unclear. The sample was PBMCs. CDR3 in DNA: TGCAGCGTTGAAGAGGCAGGTCTATTAGCTTTCTTT. Translation: CSVEEAGLLAFF.